These 24 T cell receptor beta chains originate from one sample sequenced in a study of blood T cell repertoires in COVID-19. The method was immunoSEQ multiplex PCR; TCRdb's version includes in-frame clones alone and lacks a portion of them. The data show 100,000 to 150,000 clones, around nine tenths seen once. The sample taken for sequencing was peripheral blood. These receptors were taken from a woman aged 70 to 79 with COVID-19, enrolled during active disease.

V gene TRBV9 combines with J gene TRBJ1-5; D gene ambiguous. The CDR3 covers 14 residues. Germline CDR1 is SGDLS and CDR2 is YYNGEE. V was cut by 0 bases and J by 9 bases, with 13 bases left in between. Here the CDR3 DNA reads TGTGCCAGCAGCGTAGAAGGTCGCGGGTCGCCCCAGCATTTT. Encoded protein: CASSVEGRGSPQHF.

The chain links TRBV18 to TRBJ2-1; 7 bases align to TRBD1. The junction had 6 bases not matched to a gene; V was cut back by 4 bases and J by 0 bases. Germline-derived CDR1 and CDR2 are KGHSH and LQKENI. This CDR3 contains 16 residues. CDR3: CASSLDRPSSYNEQFF. DNA for the CDR3: TGTGCCAGCTCACTGGACAGGCCTAGCTCCTACAATGAGCAGTTCTTC.

The gene calls are TRBV19 and TRBJ2-7; 7 nucleotides match TRBD1. The V gene end was trimmed by 5 bases and the J gene end by 4 bases; junction bases not matched to a gene: 5. CDR3 length equals 13 residues. Germline V CDR1 and CDR2: LNHDA, SQIVND (reference sequence). The CDR3 DNA sequence: TGTGCCAGTAGTGTGGGACAGTCTTACGAGCAGTACTTC. Translation gives CASSVGQSYEQYF.

This chain uses TRBV11-2 with TRBJ1-3; tentatively, D is TRBD1 (5 bases). V lost 5 bases and J lost 3, with 11 bases in between. Germline V gives CDR1 SGHAT, CDR2 FQNNGV. This CDR3 is built from 14 residues. The CDR3 bases are TGTGCCAGCAGCGGGGGAGGCTATGGAAACACCATATATTTT. It specifies CASSGGGYGNTIYF.

The chain joins TRBV25-1 to TRBJ2-3, with D tentatively TRBD1 (5 bases). The CDR3 spans 12 residues. Per the germline V gene, CDR1 is MGHDK and CDR2 is SYGVNS. The ends were cut back, 6 bases at V and 8 bases at J, with 12 bases in the middle. CDR3 nucleotides: TGTGCCAGCAGGGGCAGGGTGGGTACGCAGTATTTT. Its protein is CASRGRVGTQYF.

The rearrangement uses TRBV5-8 and TRBJ2-3, with 9 bases that match TRBD1. Per germline, CDR1 SGHTS and CDR2 YDEGEE. This CDR3 region has 17 residues. The ends lost 1 base at V and 5 bases at J; junction bases unmatched: 11. Here the CDR3 DNA reads TGTGCCAGCAGCTTGCGAACAGGGGGCAATCTAGAAGATACGCAGTATTTT. Encoded protein: CASSLRTGGNLEDTQYF.

This chain connects TRBV19 to TRBJ1-2; 8 nucleotides align to TRBD1. The CDR3 has 14 amino acids. CDR1 LNHDA and CDR2 SQIVND come from the germline V gene (reference sequence). J was trimmed by 7 bases and V by 4 bases; bases with no gene match: 8. The CDR3 region is CASSTRQGYRGYTF. The DNA for the CDR3 is TGTGCCAGTAGTACCAGACAGGGGTATCGTGGCTACACCTTC. Combining the CDR3 with reference TRBV19 and TRBJ1-2 gives the whole variable domain DGGITQSPKYLFRKEGQNVTLSCEQNLNHDAMYWYRQDPGQGLRLIYYSQIVNDFQKGDIAEGYSVSREKKESFPLTVTSAQKNPTAFYLCASSTRQGYRGYTFGSGTRLTVV.

The chain employs TRBV21-1 and TRBJ2-2; the tabulated D call, TRBD1, remains unverified against the DNA. TRBV21-1 is a pseudogene. The CDR3 totals 18 residues. Here the CDR3 reads CASSKGGYRTGRTGELFF. CDR3 coding DNA: TGTGCCAGCAGCAAAGGAGGGTACCGGACAGGTAGAACCGGGGAGCTGTTTTTT.

This chain connects TRBV5-4 to TRBJ2-2, with 10 bases lining up with TRBD1. This CDR3 is built from 15 residues. The trim removed 5 bases at V and 7 bases at J, leaving 8 bases unmatched. Looked up from germline, CDR1 is SGHNT and CDR2 is YYREEE (reference sequence). Here the CDR3 DNA reads TGTGCCAGCAGTTCCAGACAGGGGGCAAGCGGGGAGCTGTTTTTT. Encoded protein: CASSSRQGASGELFF.

V usage is TRBV3-1 (or the pseudogene TRBV3-2) and J usage is TRBJ1-6, with D tentatively TRBD1 (6 bases). The germline CDR1 and CDR2 sequences are LGHDT and YNNKEL (reference sequence). CDR3 size: 15 residues. With 0 bases removed from V and 9 bases from J, the gap between germline ends came to 12 bases. As DNA, the CDR3 is TGTGCCAGCAGCCAAGAGAACAGGGTTGGTTCACCCCTCCACTTT. Translated, it gives CASSQENRVGSPLHF.

The chain combines TRBV7-9 with TRBJ2-3; D is unclear. The germline gives CDR1 SEHNR, CDR2 FQNEAQ (reference sequence). Trimming stripped 3 bases from V and 0 bases from J, with 10 bases between. CDR3 length: 15 residues. The CDR3 sequence is CASSLRYASTDTQYF. The CDR3 nucleotides read TGTGCCAGCAGCTTGAGATATGCAAGCACAGATACGCAGTATTTT.

The chain links TRBV27 to TRBJ2-3; D is perhaps TRBD1 (5 bases). V was trimmed by 3 bases and J by 6 bases, leaving 13 bases between them. The CDR3 extends over 14 amino acids. Per germline, CDR1 MNHEY and CDR2 SMNVEV (reference sequence). CDR3 protein: CASSFAQVRDTQYF. The CDR3 region has the DNA TGTGCCAGCAGTTTCGCACAGGTTAGGGATACGCAGTATTTT.

V gene TRBV24-1 combines with J gene TRBJ1-2; TRBD1 matches at 8 bases. The CDR3 length is 14 residues. Per the germline V gene, CDR1 is KGHDR and CDR2 is SFDVKD. The trim removed 7 bases at V and 5 bases at J, leaving 8 bases unmatched. The CDR3 DNA reads TGTGCCACCAGGCCCGGGACAGGTGGTTATGGCTACACCTTC. Amino acid sequence: CATRPGTGGYGYTF.

The chain uses TRBV7-9 and TRBJ1-4; TRBD1 agrees at 8 bases. The CDR3 sequence is 14 residues long. The J segment lost 4 bases and the V segment lost 5 bases, leaving 3 bases of the junction unmatched. In germline, CDR1 is SEHNR, CDR2 FQNEAQ (reference sequence). CDR3 nucleotides: TGTGCCAGCAGCCAGGGGGCAGATAATGAAAAACTGTTTTTT. Translated, it gives CASSQGADNEKLFF.

Notes on this clone: One end of the junction does not line up with germline, which may come from a read error. The chain is built from TRBV6-5 and TRBJ1-4, with a weak D call TRBD1 (5 bases). CDR3 length: 13 amino acids. CDR1 is MNHEY, CDR2 SVGAGI, per germline. This chain's CDR3 is CASTGGGGEKLFF. CDR3 nucleotide sequence: TGTGCGAGCACCGGGGGAGGCGGTGAAAAACTGTTTTTT.

V gene TRBV11-2 combines with J gene TRBJ2-7; perhaps TRBD1 as D (6 bases). The CDR3 contains 14 residues. From germline, CDR1 is SGHAT and CDR2 FQNNGV. V lost 5 bases and J lost 4, with 15 bases in between. The CDR3 DNA reads as TGTGCCAGCAGCGGGCAGGGGAATCGGTACGAGCAGTACTTC. This sequence encodes CASSGQGNRYEQYF.

This chain connects TRBV3-1 (or the pseudogene TRBV3-2) to TRBJ2-5; 8 bases are shared with TRBD2. The CDR3 runs to 19 residues. V trimming: 1 base; J trimming: 3 bases; junction bases outside the gene matches: 16. Germline CDR1 LGHDT, CDR2 YNNKEL (reference sequence). In nucleotides, the CDR3 is TGTGCCAGCAGCCAAGCACGTCGCGGGCTAGCGGGCTCTAAAGAGACCCAGTACTTC. Its protein product is CASSQARRGLAGSKETQYF.

The CDR3 protein is CASSPDTDYGYTF. In DNA form, the CDR3 reads TGCGCCAGCAGCCCAGACACCGACTATGGCTACACCTTC. V is TRBV5-1 and J is TRBJ1-2; no clear D. The ends were cut back, 4 bases at V and 3 bases at J, with 10 bases in the middle. The CDR3 is 13 residues long. Germline V CDR1 and CDR2: SGHRS, YFSETQ.

This chain connects TRBV4-1 to TRBJ1-1; D is ambiguous. This CDR3 has 13 amino acids. V dropped 8 bases and J dropped 0 bases, with 10 bases sitting between them. Germline assignment: CDR1 MGHRA and CDR2 YSYEKL. CDR3 loop: CASGSTVNTEAFF. The DNA of the CDR3 is TGCGCCAGCGGGTCCACAGTGAACACTGAAGCTTTCTTT.

The chain recombines TRBV21-1 with TRBJ2-3; the D call in the table, TRBD1, was not verified against the DNA. TRBV21-1 is designated a pseudogene. The length of the CDR3 is 15 residues. CDR3 sequence reads: CASSSGTETGDTQYF. In DNA form, the CDR3 reads TGTGCCAGCAGCTCCGGGACAGAAACCGGAGATACGCAGTATTTT.

The chain has TRBV2 and TRBJ2-2; D may be TRBD1 (5 bases). The germline V gene encodes CDR1 SNHLY and CDR2 FYNNEI. This CDR3 has 12 amino acids. Trimming removed 10 bases at V and 7 bases at J, with 13 bases between. CDR3 loop: CANRRGVGELFF. Here the CDR3 DNA reads TGTGCCAACCGAAGGGGTGTCGGGGAGCTGTTTTTT.

The rearrangement links TRBV5-1 to TRBJ1-1; 11 bases line up with TRBD1. The CDR3 runs to 12 residues. Germline-derived CDR1 and CDR2 are SGHRS and YFSETQ. V lost 4 bases to trimming and J lost 10 bases; unmatched junction nucleotides: 3. The CDR3 is CASSQGQGGAFF. As DNA, the CDR3 is TGCGCCAGCAGCCAGGGACAGGGGGGAGCTTTCTTT. Looking up the rest from reference TRBV5-1 and TRBJ1-1 gives the full variable domain: KAGVTQTPRYLIKTRGQQVTLSCSPISGHRSVSWYQQTPGQGLQFLFEYFSETQRNKGNFPGRFSGRQFSNSRSEMNVSTLELGDSALYLCASSQGQGGAFFGQGTRLTVV.

This chain uses TRBV13 with TRBJ2-3; D is uncertain. V lost 5 bases, J lost 4 bases, and 10 bases lay in between. This CDR3 contains 13 residues. Germline lookup yields CDR1 PRHDT and CDR2 FYEKMQ (reference sequence). The CDR3 bases are TGTGCCAGCAGCCGCGAGCGAGCAGATACGCAGTATTTT. Translated, it gives CASSRERADTQYF.

The CDR3 nucleotides read TGTGCCAGCAGTTCTCCGGGACAGGGTTCCAATAGCAATCAGCCCCAGCATTTT. As protein: CASSSPGQGSNSNQPQHF. This rearrangement joins TRBV28 to TRBJ1-5, with TRBD1 matching over 9 bases. From germline, CDR1 is MDHEN and CDR2 SYDVKM. The CDR3 contains 18 residues. V lost 4 bases and J lost 0; bases outside the gene matches: 10.